The entry below describes one TCR beta chain. The source of the sample is a study of shared clonotypes between healthy human individuals. CDR1 is SGHNT and CDR2 is YYREEE in the germline V gene (reference sequence). The CDR3 is made up of 16 amino acids. V was trimmed by 4 bases and J by 0 bases, leaving 17 bases between them. The assay was immunoSEQ multiplex PCR, and TCRdb's table has in-frame clones only and misses some. There are roughly 2,500,000 clones in the sample; 93% occur only once, and about 0.39% lies in the top ten. The V and J genes are TRBV5-4 and TRBJ2-7, with D possibly being TRBD2 (6 bases). Sequences were obtained from naive CD4+ T cells from PBMCs. Subset: CD45RA+ positively selected. The receptor was derived from a man younger than 35 in good health. Some clones in this sample may be carry-over from other donors' samples. Written as DNA, the CDR3 is TGTGCCAGCAGCCTGGGGAGTTCTAGCGTCTCCTACGAGCAGTACTTC. This sequence encodes CASSLGSSSVSYEQYF.